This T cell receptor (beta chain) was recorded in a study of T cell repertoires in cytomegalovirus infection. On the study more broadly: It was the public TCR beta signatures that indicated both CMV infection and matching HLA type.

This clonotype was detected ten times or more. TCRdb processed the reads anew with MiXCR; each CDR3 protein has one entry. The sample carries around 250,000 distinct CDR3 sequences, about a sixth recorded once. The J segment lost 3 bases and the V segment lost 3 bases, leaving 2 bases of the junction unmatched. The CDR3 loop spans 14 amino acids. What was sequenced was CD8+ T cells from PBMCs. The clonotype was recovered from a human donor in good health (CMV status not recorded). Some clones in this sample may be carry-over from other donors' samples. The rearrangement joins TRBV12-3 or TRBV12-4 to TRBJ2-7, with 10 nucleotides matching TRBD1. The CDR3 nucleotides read TGTGCCAGCAGTTTGGGGGACAGGGGCTACGAGCAGTACTTC. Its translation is CASSLGDRGYEQYF.